Included here is one TCR beta chain sequence, with context. The data were taken from a study of regulatory T cells in long-lasting Graves disease. Building of the TCR beta libraries involved iRepertoire HTBI primers and Arm-PCR of CDR3 regions. TCRdb used MiXCR to reprocess the multiplex PCR reads, holding one entry per CDR3 protein. Of fewer than 400,000 distinct CDR3 sequences in the sample, 20% to 25% were seen once. Specified time point: persistent/refractory GD, antithyroid drugs over 5 years with positive TRAb. Extracted PBMC RNA gave rise to the TCR library. Germline assignment: CDR1 SGHRS and CDR2 YFSETQ. V was trimmed by 2 bases and J by 6 bases, leaving 27 bases between them. CDR3 length: 18 residues.

This material consisted of peripheral blood mononuclear cells (PBMCs), taken when the disease was refractory, from a patient treated with antithyroid drugs. The chain joins TRBV5-1 to TRBJ2-7; possibly TRBD1 or TRBD2 for D (5 bases each). The receptor was isolated from a female donor with Graves disease. The DNA for the CDR3 is TGCGCCAGCAGCTTTGGCGCGTTAATAACGCAAAGAGGGGTCGAGCAGTACTTC. Its translation is CASSFGALITQRGVEQYF.